The 23 T cell receptor beta chains below were found in one sample sequenced in a study of T cell responses to AZD1222 COVID-19 vaccine. Produced via immunoSEQ multiplex PCR; TCRdb's table is partial and in-frame only. The sample lists approximately 190,000 clones, 85% to 95% occurring once. Sequences were derived from peripheral blood, sampled on day 0 of AZD1222 vaccination. The receptors shown here come from an adult in good health.

The chain has TRBV7-9 and TRBJ1-1; the match to TRBD1 covers 8 bases. Germline V gene sequence: CDR1 SEHNR, CDR2 FQNEAQ (reference sequence). The J segment lost 9 bases and the V segment lost 4 bases, leaving 22 bases of the junction unmatched. The CDR3 spans 18 residues. CDR3 in DNA: TGTGCCAGCAGCTCTGGGGGGTCAGGGGGCCACTCCGGTGCGAAAGCTTTCTTT. Its protein is CASSSGGSGGHSGAKAFF.

The chain has TRBV7-8 and TRBJ1-3; D is perhaps TRBD1 (6 bases). The CDR3 runs to 16 residues. V was trimmed by 0 bases and J by 4 bases, leaving 13 bases between them. Per the germline V gene, CDR1 is SGHVS and CDR2 is FQNEAQ. The CDR3 protein is CASSLARSGEGNTIYF. The DNA of the CDR3 is TGTGCCAGCAGCTTAGCGAGGTCAGGGGAGGGAAACACCATATATTTT.

This chain connects TRBV10-3 to TRBJ1-1; 8 positions match TRBD1. The ends lost 3 bases at V and 8 bases at J; junction bases unmatched: 8. The CDR3 is 14 amino acids. Germline CDR1 and CDR2: ENHRY and SYGVKD. The CDR3 DNA reads as TGTGCCATCAGTGATTCGACAGGGGAGTGGGAAGCTTTCTTT. This codes for CAISDSTGEWEAFF.

The V and J genes are TRBV6-5 and TRBJ1-1; D is uncertain. The CDR3 covers 14 residues. Germline V gene sequence: CDR1 MNHEY, CDR2 SVGAGI. Trimming left V 4 bases short and J 0 bases short, with 9 bases between. This CDR3 reads CASSSRTVNTEAFF. Written as DNA, the CDR3 is TGTGCCAGCAGTTCCCGGACTGTGAACACTGAAGCTTTCTTT.

The chain recombines TRBV5-1 with TRBJ1-5, with D perhaps matching TRBD1 (6 bases). CDR1 and CDR2 (germline): SGHRS, YFSETQ. The CDR3 consists of 15 residues. V shed 4 bases and J shed 3 bases, with 14 bases lying between them. The CDR3 spells CASSEQGNPNQPQHF. CDR3 sequence (DNA): TGCGCCAGCAGCGAACAGGGTAATCCCAATCAGCCCCAGCATTTT.

Only one count was recorded for this clone. This rearrangement joins TRBV7-3 to TRBJ1-1; possible D gene TRBD1, 5 bases. Per germline, CDR1 SGHTA and CDR2 FQGTGA. The CDR3 is 13 residues long. Trimming took off 2 bases at V and 3 bases at J, with 7 bases between the two ends. CDR3 residues: CASSLQGDTEAFF. The CDR3 DNA follows: TGTGCCAGCAGCTTACAGGGAGACACTGAAGCTTTCTTT.

V is TRBV7-3 and J is TRBJ1-1, with no clear D. V shed 6 bases and J shed 1 base, with 9 bases lying between them. The CDR3 length is 13 residues. Germline CDR1 SGHTA, CDR2 FQGTGA. CDR3 residues: CASSSQPNTEAFF. In nucleotides, the CDR3 is TGTGCCAGCAGTTCACAACCGAACACTGAAGCTTTCTTT.

The chain recombines TRBV3-1 (or the pseudogene TRBV3-2) with TRBJ1-5; D is uncertain. Between the trimmed V and J ends, which lost 0 bases and 3 bases, there was a span of 9 bases. The CDR3 loop spans 15 amino acids. CDR1 is LGHDT, CDR2 YNNKEL, per germline (reference sequence). The CDR3 reads CASSQDGVNNQPQHF. CDR3 in DNA: TGTGCCAGCAGCCAAGATGGGGTTAACAATCAGCCCCAGCATTTT.

V is TRBV7-2 and J is TRBJ2-7; no clear D gene. The CDR3 has 14 amino acids. Trimming pared 1 base from V and 3 bases from J, leaving 10 bases between. CDR1 is SGHTA, CDR2 FQGNSA, per germline. CDR3 sequence reads: CASSLVFPGYEQYF. The CDR3 DNA follows: TGTGCCAGCAGCTTAGTATTCCCAGGCTACGAGCAGTACTTC.

This chain links TRBV6-1 with TRBJ1-4; the D is unclear. Per the germline V gene, CDR1 is MNHNS and CDR2 is SASEGT. CDR3 length: 16 amino acids. The V and J ends lost 2 bases and 4 bases respectively, with 14 bases between them. CDR3 nucleotide sequence: TGTGCCAGCAGTGAATCAATTAAGGGCTTTAATGAAAAACTGTTTTTT. It translates to CASSESIKGFNEKLFF.

This chain joins TRBV4-2 and TRBJ1-2; no firm D call. Trimming removed 0 bases at V and 5 bases at J, with 10 bases between. Germline CDR1 is LGHNA and CDR2 is YNFKEQ. There are 14 residues in the CDR3. Here the CDR3 reads CASSQDPSSYGYTF. Here the CDR3 DNA reads TGTGCCAGCAGCCAAGATCCCTCTTCGTATGGCTACACCTTC.

This sequence joins TRBV6-6 and TRBJ2-7; D is perhaps TRBD1 (7 bases). CDR1 and CDR2 (germline): MNHNY, SVGAGI (reference sequence). Trimming removed 0 bases from V and 0 bases from J, with 12 bases in between. This CDR3 is built from 16 residues. DNA for the CDR3: TGTGCCAGCAGTTACTCGCGGCAGGGGGGCTCCTACGAGCAGTACTTC. Its protein product is CASSYSRQGGSYEQYF.

The chain joins TRBV6-5 to TRBJ1-4, with D unclear. There are 14 residues in the CDR3. Between the trimmed V and J ends, which lost 6 bases and 3 bases, there was a span of 11 bases. The germline V gene encodes CDR1 MNHEY and CDR2 SVGAGI. CDR3 in amino acids: CASRSPQANEKLFF. Here the CDR3 DNA reads TGTGCCAGCAGGTCTCCCCAGGCTAATGAAAAACTGTTTTTT.

The chain uses TRBV4-1 and TRBJ1-4; a possible D gene is TRBD1 (5 bases). Trimming stripped 5 bases from V and 8 bases from J, with 18 bases between. Germline CDR1 is MGHRA and CDR2 is YSYEKL. The CDR3 extends over 15 amino acids. CDR3 in DNA: TGCGCCAGCAGCTACTTAGACAGAGCGAAAGAAAAACTGTTTTTT. Its translation is CASSYLDRAKEKLFF.

V gene TRBV2 combines with J gene TRBJ1-5, with D perhaps matching TRBD1 (6 bases). Germline V gene data show CDR1 as SNHLY and CDR2 as FYNNEI. V was pared by 7 bases and J by 4 bases, with 17 bases between. The CDR3 loop spans 15 amino acids. The CDR3 DNA sequence: TGTGCCAGCAAATGGGGGGGCTATGAGAATCAGCCCCAGCATTTT. Residues: CASKWGGYENQPQHF.

The rearrangement joins TRBV7-9 to TRBJ2-2; maybe TRBD2 (5 bases). V was clipped by 5 bases and J by 0 bases, with 16 bases between them. The germline V gene encodes CDR1 SEHNR and CDR2 FQNEAQ (reference sequence). The CDR3 has 17 amino acids. CDR3 protein: CASSTHGRGTNTGELFF. The CDR3 DNA is TGTGCCAGCAGCACCCACGGCCGGGGAACGAACACCGGGGAGCTGTTTTTT.

This clone was detected once. The junction departs from the called germline gene at one end, perhaps through a read error. The CDR3: CASSLDRGRSQETQYF. DNA of the CDR3: TGTGCCAGCAGCCTAGACAGGGGGCGAAGTCAAGAGACCCAGTACTTC. V usage is TRBV11-2 and J usage is TRBJ2-5; 10 positions match TRBD1. The germline gives CDR1 SGHAT, CDR2 FQNNGV. The CDR3 contains 16 residues. Drawing the rest from reference TRBV11-2 and TRBJ2-5, the complete variable domain is EAGVAQSPRYKIIEKRQSVAFWCNPISGHATLYWYQQILGQGPKLLIQFQNNGVVDDSQLPKDRFSAERLKGVDSTLKIQPAKLEDSAVYLCASSLDRGRSQETQYFGPGTRLLVL.

The chain employs TRBV7-2 and TRBJ1-4; the D is unclear. The CDR3 covers 11 residues. Looked up from germline, CDR1 is SGHTA and CDR2 is FQGNSA. The V and J ends lost 2 bases and 7 bases respectively, with 2 bases between them. The CDR3, as DNA: TGTGCCAGCAGCTTAAGTGAAAAACTGTTTTTT. This encodes CASSLSEKLFF.

The chain carries TRBV7-2 and TRBJ2-1; D gene uncertain. Trimming left V 2 bases short and J 7 bases short, with 9 bases between. The CDR3 has 13 residues. Germline CDR1 SGHTA, CDR2 FQGNSA. The CDR3 sequence is CASSLFVRNEQFF. The CDR3 nucleotides are TGTGCCAGCAGCTTATTTGTACGGAATGAGCAGTTCTTC.

This sequence joins TRBV18 and TRBJ1-5; D is unresolved. The CDR3 runs 14 residues. V lost 6 bases and J 1 base, leaving 10 bases between the germline ends. CDR1 KGHSH and CDR2 LQKENI come from the germline V gene. CDR3 protein: CASSRQESNQPQHF. The CDR3 coding sequence is TGTGCCAGCTCCCGCCAAGAAAGCAATCAGCCCCAGCATTTT.

The chain employs TRBV6-5 and TRBJ1-1; D gene uncertain. The germline V gene encodes CDR1 MNHEY and CDR2 SVGAGI. This CDR3 contains 15 residues. V dropped 2 bases and J dropped 0 bases, with 10 bases sitting between them. The CDR3 DNA sequence: TGTGCCAGCAGTTACCAACCTACCCTGAACACTGAAGCTTTCTTT. Translated, it gives CASSYQPTLNTEAFF.

The V gene is TRBV6-2 or TRBV6-3, the J gene TRBJ1-5; D remains ambiguous. Germline V gene lookup returns CDR1 MNHEY and CDR2 SVGEGT. CDR3 length: 14 amino acids. With 4 bases removed from V and 1 base from J, the gap between germline ends came to 8 bases. CDR3 protein: CASSFQPSNQPQHF. DNA for the CDR3: TGTGCCAGCAGTTTTCAGCCGAGCAATCAGCCCCAGCATTTT.

This chain links TRBV28 with TRBJ1-2; no reliable D call. CDR1 and CDR2 from the germline V gene are MDHEN and SYDVKM. The CDR3 is 11 amino acids. V was shortened by 7 bases and J by 0 bases, with 3 bases between the two germline ends. The CDR3: CASNSNYGYTF. The CDR3, as DNA: TGTGCCAGCAACTCTAACTATGGCTACACCTTC.